This T cell receptor beta chain was captured by sequencing in a study of T cell responses to AZD1222 COVID-19 vaccine. On this clone: Its antigen is not identified.

Overall study findings and caveats: Most donors were white British and more were female, and clonal diversity was possibly underestimated. A reported finding is that nearly half of spike-specific TCRs target unmutated variant regions. Spike-specific TCR breadth and depth went up after people got two AZD1222 doses.

This CDR3 is built from 14 residues. The germline V gene encodes CDR1 SEHNR and CDR2 FQNEAQ (reference sequence). V was cut by 6 bases and J by 1 base, with 12 bases left in between. This table comes from immunoSEQ multiplex PCR, and its TCRdb copy is limited to in-frame clones, with some not included. The table lists 150,000 to 200,000 clones, over 70% of them singletons, with 2.7% in the top ten. Sequencing was performed on peripheral blood, taken on day 0 of MenACWY control vaccination. The chain joins TRBV7-9 to TRBJ1-1; D unresolved. This TCR derives from an adult in good health. The CDR3 DNA reads as TGTGCCAGCAGTAGAAAGCTTGCGAACACTGAAGCTTTCTTT. Its protein is CASSRKLANTEAFF.